This T cell receptor beta chain was identified during a study of cytomegalovirus exposure and HLA in healthy donors. V was clipped by 0 bases and J by 2 bases; unmatched bases: 1. This CDR3 comprises 15 residues. The germline V gene encodes CDR1 WNHNN and CDR2 SYGVQD (reference sequence). The primer mix had 60 Vbeta and 13 Jbeta primers. TCRdb's copy holds only in-frame clones and misses some; the assay was immunoSEQ multiplex PCR. Seen in this sample are fewer than 110,000 clones; the ten most common clones hold approximately 3.7%. The chain recombines TRBV10-1 with TRBJ2-7; 10 bases agree with TRBD2. This TCR was recovered from a man aged 40-50 years in good health and CMV-seronegative. Sequences were obtained from PBMCs. The CDR3 DNA is TGCGCCAGCAGTGAGTCTAGCGGGGGGCCCTACGAGCAGTACTTC. This gives the protein CASSESSGGPYEQYF.